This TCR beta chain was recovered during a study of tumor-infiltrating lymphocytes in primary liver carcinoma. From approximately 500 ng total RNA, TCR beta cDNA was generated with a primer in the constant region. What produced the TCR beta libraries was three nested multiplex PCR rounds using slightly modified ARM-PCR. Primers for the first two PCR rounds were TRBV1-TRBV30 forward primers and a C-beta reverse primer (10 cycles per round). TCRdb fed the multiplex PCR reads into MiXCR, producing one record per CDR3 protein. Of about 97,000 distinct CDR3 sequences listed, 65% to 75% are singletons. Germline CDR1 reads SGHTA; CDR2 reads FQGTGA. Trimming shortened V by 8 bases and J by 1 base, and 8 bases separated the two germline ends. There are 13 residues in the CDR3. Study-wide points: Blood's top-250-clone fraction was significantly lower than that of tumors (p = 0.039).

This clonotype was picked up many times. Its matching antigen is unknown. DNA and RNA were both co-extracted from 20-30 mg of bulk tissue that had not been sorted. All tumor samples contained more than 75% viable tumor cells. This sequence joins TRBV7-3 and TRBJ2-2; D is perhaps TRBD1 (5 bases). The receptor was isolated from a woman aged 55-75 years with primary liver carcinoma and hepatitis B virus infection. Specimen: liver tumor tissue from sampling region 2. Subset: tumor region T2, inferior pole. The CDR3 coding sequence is TGTGCCAGCGGGCAGGGGAACACCGGGGAGCTGTTTTTT. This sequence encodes CASGQGNTGELFF.